A single sample is the source of the 12 T cell receptor beta chains below, sequenced in a study of cytomegalovirus exposure and HLA in healthy donors. The PCR employed 60 Vbeta primers together with 13 Jbeta primers. TCRdb's copy holds only in-frame clones and misses some; the assay was immunoSEQ multiplex PCR. The table includes over 130,000 clones, approximately 76% detected once. Sequenced material: PBMCs. The receptors were sampled from a middle-aged man in good health and CMV-seronegative.

The chain employs TRBV2 and TRBJ2-6; D gene unclear. The V gene lost 6 bases and the J gene lost 3 bases, with 9 bases spanning the gap. The CDR3 is 14 residues long. Germline V gene data show CDR1 as SNHLY and CDR2 as FYNNEI. In DNA, the CDR3 is TGTGCCAGCAGCGAGGAAGGTGGGGCCAACGTCCTGACTTTC. Protein: CASSEEGGANVLTF.

The V and J genes are TRBV18 and TRBJ2-1, with TRBD2 matching over 11 bases. CDR1 KGHSH and CDR2 LQKENI come from the germline V gene. The CDR3 sequence is 17 residues long. V lost 0 bases and J lost 9; bases outside the gene matches: 10. In DNA, the CDR3 is TGTGCCAGCTCACCACCGGCCGCGACTAGCGGGACGGGTGAGCAGTTCTTC. Residues: CASSPPAATSGTGEQFF.

In its sample, this clone was seen a few times. The rearrangement links TRBV11-3 to TRBJ2-7; 7 bases agree with TRBD1. This CDR3 is 13 amino acids long. Germline CDR1 and CDR2: SGHNT and YENEEA. The ends lost 5 bases at V and 2 bases at J; junction bases unmatched: 3. CDR3 DNA sequence: TGTGCCAGCAGCGAGGGGGCAGCCTACGAGCAGTACTTC. It translates to CASSEGAAYEQYF.

The gene calls are TRBV27 and TRBJ1-2; D is unclear. The CDR3 totals 13 residues. Germline assignment: CDR1 MNHEY and CDR2 SMNVEV (reference sequence). Deletions cut 0 bases from V and 7 bases from J, with 9 bases between. CDR3 DNA: TGTGCCAGCAGTTTATCCCAAGGGAGTGGCTACACCTTC. Translation: CASSLSQGSGYTF.

The chain carries TRBV5-1 and TRBJ2-1, with 7 bases that match TRBD2. CDR1 is SGHRS, CDR2 YFSETQ, per germline. The CDR3 covers 15 residues. V dropped 4 bases and J dropped 8; count of bases not matched to a gene: 12. The CDR3 spells CASSPGLVGSDEQFF. DNA of the CDR3: TGCGCCAGCAGCCCAGGACTAGTCGGGAGCGATGAGCAGTTCTTC.

This clone appeared a few times. The chain recombines TRBV6-5 with TRBJ2-7; 10 nucleotides align to TRBD1. Germline V gene sequence: CDR1 MNHEY, CDR2 SVGAGI. V trimming: 2 bases; J trimming: 2 bases; junction bases outside the gene matches: 0. The CDR3 has 14 residues. CDR3 amino acids: CASSYGTGAYEQYF. For the CDR3, the DNA is TGTGCCAGCAGTTACGGGACAGGGGCCTACGAGCAGTACTTC.

V is TRBV29-1 and J is TRBJ1-2, with D possibly TRBD1 on 5 matching bases. This CDR3 is 12 amino acids long. V was trimmed by 3 bases and J by 4 bases, leaving 9 bases between them. From germline, CDR1 is SQVTM and CDR2 ANQGSEA. CDR3 sequence (DNA): TGCAGCGTTGAGGACAAATCCTATGGCTACACCTTC. Its protein is CSVEDKSYGYTF.

J is TRBJ2-2 and V is TRBV2; D may be TRBD1 (6 bases). Trimming left V 5 bases short and J 3 bases short, with 10 bases between. CDR3 size: 14 residues. The germline V gene has CDR1 SNHLY and CDR2 FYNNEI. CDR3 sequence: CASSLNRDTGELFF. The CDR3 DNA is TGTGCCAGCAGTTTAAACAGGGACACCGGGGAGCTGTTTTTT.

The gene calls are TRBV10-3 and TRBJ2-5, with 9 bases identical to TRBD1. The J call could be wrong; TRBJ2-7 is a better fit for the DNA end. CDR1 and CDR2 from the germline V gene are ENHRY and SYGVKD. The CDR3 has 15 amino acids. The CDR3 region is CAISDFGQGIYEQYF. The CDR3 DNA sequence: TGTGCCATCAGTGATTTTGGACAGGGGATCTACGAGCAGTACTTC.

V is TRBV7-9 and J is TRBJ2-7; D perhaps matches TRBD1 (5 bases). Trimming cost V 7 bases and J 3 bases, with 16 bases left between them. Germline-derived CDR1 and CDR2 are SEHNR and FQNEAQ (reference sequence). This CDR3 is 14 amino acids long. The CDR3: CASNPGAGYYEQYF. CDR3 in DNA: TGTGCCAGCAACCCCGGCGCAGGGTACTACGAGCAGTACTTC.

This sequence joins TRBV13 and TRBJ2-7; a weak D match, TRBD2 (6 bases). CDR1 is PRHDT, CDR2 FYEKMQ, per germline (reference sequence). V shed 0 bases and J shed 7 bases, with 13 bases lying between them. There are 14 residues in the CDR3. CDR3 bases: TGTGCCAGCAGCTTAGGCGGGGGACCTGTTGAGCAGTACTTC. It translates to CASSLGGGPVEQYF.

The chain recombines TRBV19 with TRBJ2-2; TRBD2 might be the D (6 bases). V was trimmed by 9 bases and J by 4 bases, leaving 18 bases between them. The CDR3 totals 15 residues. Germline V gene sequence: CDR1 LNHDA, CDR2 SQIVND (reference sequence). The chain's CDR3 is CASTGDLVPTGELFF. CDR3 bases: TGTGCCAGCACGGGGGATTTGGTCCCCACCGGGGAGCTGTTTTTT.